Listed below are T cell receptor beta chains from one sample, sequenced in a study of graft-versus-host responses after intestinal transplantation. Clones were read by immunoSEQ multiplex PCR, and TCRdb kept only the in-frame ones, dropping some. The sample has 35,000 to 40,000 clones; around 96% are singletons. The sequencing used PBMCs, collected 16 days after intestinal transplant. Source of these receptors: a human patient who received an intestinal transplant, so some T cells may come from the graft donor. Both conserved end residues are part of each CDR3. D genes are given only for firm matches. Part of the rows lack a size; the others show once, few, many or a class for expanded clones.

abundance | j_gene | d_gene | v_gene | CDR3aa | CDR3nt
NA | TRBJ2-5 | TRBD2 | TRBV13 | CASSRGSSGNQETQYF | TGTGCCAGCAGCCGGGGCTCTAGCGGTAACCAAGAGACCCAGTACTTC
NA | TRBJ2-3 | NA | TRBV11-1 | CASSLVEGSSTDTQYF | TGTGCCAGCAGCTTAGTTGAGGGTTCAAGCACAGATACGCAGTATTTT
NA | TRBJ2-7 | NA | TRBV9 | CASSVGGGPLEQYF | TGTGCCAGCAGCGTAGGTGGAGGGCCCTTAGAGCAGTACTTC
NA | TRBJ1-1 | NA | TRBV30 | CAWSVFHSLNTEAFF | TGTGCCTGGAGTGTATTCCATAGCCTGAACACTGAAGCTTTCTTT
NA | TRBJ2-5 | NA | TRBV27 | CASSFVASTFQETQYF | TGTGCCAGCAGTTTTGTGGCTTCCACATTCCAAGAGACCCAGTACTTC
NA | TRBJ2-6 | NA | TRBV19 | CASSPLTGTSGANVLTF | TGTGCCAGTAGTCCCTTGACAGGCACCTCTGGGGCCAACGTCCTGACTTTC
NA | TRBJ2-1 | NA | TRBV25-1 | CASSGNRDQQFF | TGTGCCAGCAGTGGAAACAGGGACCAGCAGTTCTTC
NA | TRBJ2-2 | TRBD1 | TRBV7-2 | CASSLDRGMAGELFF | TGTGCCAGCAGCTTGGACAGGGGCATGGCCGGGGAGCTGTTTTTT
NA | TRBJ2-1 | NA | TRBV25-1 | CASSTDSPRLYNEQFF | TGTGCCAGCAGTACAGACAGTCCCCGTCTTTACAATGAGCAGTTCTTC
NA | TRBJ1-3 | NA | TRBV30 | CAWSVGSGNTIYF | TGTGCCTGGAGTGTAGGCTCTGGAAACACCATATATTTT
NA | TRBJ1-1 | NA | TRBV11-2 | CASSLRDTEAFF | TGTGCCAGCAGCTTAAGAGACACTGAAGCTTTCTTT
NA | TRBJ2-1 | TRBD2 | TRBV7-3 | CASSVLAGPYNEQFF | TGTGCCAGCAGCGTCTTAGCGGGACCCTACAATGAGCAGTTCTTC
NA | TRBJ2-7 | NA | TRBV2 | CASRGFSYEQYF | TGTGCCAGCAGGGGGTTCTCCTACGAGCAGTACTTC
NA | TRBJ2-7 | TRBD2 | TRBV4-1 | CASSQDSSGYYEQYF | TGCGCCAGCAGCCAAGATTCTAGCGGGTACTACGAGCAGTACTTC
NA | TRBJ2-1 | NA | TRBV6-5 | CASGLNAYNEQFF | TGTGCCAGCGGACTAAACGCCTACAATGAGCAGTTCTTC
NA | TRBJ1-5 | NA | TRBV4-1 | CASSQSGNTGSNQPQHF | TGCGCCAGCAGCCAATCTGGTAACACAGGTAGCAATCAGCCCCAGCATTTT
once | TRBJ1-2 | NA | TRBV6-6 | CASIPPGGGYTF | TGTGCCAGCATCCCACCCGGAGGAGGCTACACCTTC
NA | TRBJ1-5 | TRBD1 | TRBV27 | CASSLSGGGDQPQHF | TGTGCCAGCAGTTTATCGGGAGGGGGCGATCAGCCCCAGCATTTT
NA | TRBJ1-1 | NA | TRBV9 | CASSVWENTEAFF | TGTGCCAGCAGCGTGTGGGAGAACACTGAAGCTTTCTTT
NA | TRBJ2-2 | TRBD1 | TRBV19 | CASSIWTGNTGELFF | TGTGCCAGTAGTATTTGGACAGGGAACACCGGGGAGCTGTTTTTT
once | TRBJ2-3 | NA | TRBV9 | CASSVAVGGTDTQYF | TGTGCCAGCAGCGTAGCGGTGGGAGGCACAGATACGCAGTATTTT
NA | TRBJ2-1 | NA | TRBV28 | CASSSLGASRGNEQFF | TGTGCCAGCAGTTCATTAGGGGCTAGCCGTGGCAATGAGCAGTTCTTC
NA | TRBJ2-1 | TRBD2 | TRBV6-5 | CASGLAIANEQFF | TGTGCCAGCGGACTAGCAATCGCCAATGAGCAGTTCTTC
NA | TRBJ2-2 | NA | TRBV5-6 | CASSSRGGYTGELFF | TGTGCCAGCAGCTCCCGAGGGGGTTACACCGGGGAGCTGTTTTTT
NA | TRBJ2-5 | NA | TRBV28 | CASSFRAVLQETQYF | TGTGCCAGCAGTTTCCGCGCGGTCCTACAAGAGACCCAGTACTTC
NA | TRBJ2-7 | NA | TRBV4-1 | CASSQETDQNYEQYF | TGCGCCAGCAGCCAAGAAACCGACCAGAACTACGAGCAGTACTTC
NA | TRBJ1-1 | NA | TRBV15 | CATGQGTNTEAFF | TGTGCCACCGGTCAGGGAACGAACACTGAAGCTTTCTTT
NA | TRBJ1-5 | NA | TRBV19 | CASRMSGLYSNQPQHF | TGTGCCAGTAGGATGTCAGGGTTATATAGCAATCAGCCCCAGCATTTT
NA | TRBJ1-1 | NA | TRBV6-5 | CASNVFPKMNTEAFF | TGTGCCAGCAACGTTTTCCCTAAAATGAACACTGAAGCTTTCTTT
NA | TRBJ2-7 | NA | TRBV28 | CASSLSGNYEQYF | TGTGCCAGCAGTTTATCAGGAAACTACGAGCAGTACTTC
few | TRBJ1-4 | TRBD1 | TRBV28 | CASGRDRGYEKLFF | TGTGCCAGCGGGCGGGACAGGGGTTATGAAAAACTGTTTTTT
NA | TRBJ2-3 | TRBD1 | TRBV28 | CASSRTGSLTDTQYF | TGTGCCAGCAGTCGGACAGGGAGTTTGACAGATACGCAGTATTTT
NA | TRBJ2-1 | NA | TRBV30 | CAWGLPPSFQYNEQFF | TGTGCCTGGGGTCTCCCTCCTAGCTTTCAATACAATGAGCAGTTCTTC
NA | TRBJ1-1 | TRBD1 | TRBV5-1 | CASSLGTANTEAFF | TGCGCCAGCAGCTTAGGGACAGCGAACACTGAAGCTTTCTTT
NA | TRBJ2-2 | NA | TRBV28 | CASSLGGSGELFF | TGTGCCAGCAGTTTAGGGGGTTCCGGGGAGCTGTTTTTT
NA | TRBJ1-3 | NA | TRBV19 | CASEGQTGNTIYF | TGTGCCAGCGAAGGACAGACTGGAAACACCATATATTTT
NA | TRBJ2-1 | TRBD2 | TRBV19 | CATSPGLAYNEQFF | TGTGCCACCTCACCGGGACTAGCGTACAATGAGCAGTTCTTC